This T cell receptor beta chain stems from a study of Graves' ophthalmopathy and Graves' hyperthyroidism. Study findings and constraints: Blood shared most expanded thyroid clonotypes above 0.001 frequency. Separation of ophthalmopathy from stable hyperthyroidism was achieved by a 13-signature model, at approximately 87% sensitivity and about 81% specificity.

In its sample, this clonotype was seen many times. Its cognate antigen is unknown. Amplified TCR beta CDR3 regions were obtained using RNA transcripts as template. Following a first-round RT-PCR that used HTBI primers, a second-round multiplex PCR was carried out. TCRdb passed the multiplex PCR reads through MiXCR, listing each CDR3 protein once. Of 680,000 or so distinct CDR3 sequences in the sample, over 20% were seen once. Hyperthyroidism in these 18- to 65-year-old patients was newly diagnosed, lasting under 2 months. The CDR3 runs 15 residues. The V gene lost 0 bases and the J gene lost 4 bases, with 11 bases spanning the gap. The V gene's germline CDR1 is SGDLS and CDR2 YYNGEE.

The V gene is TRBV9, the J gene TRBJ1-3; D is possibly TRBD1 (6 bases). The TCR comes from a woman under 30 with stable Graves' hyperthyroidism. Some clones in this sample may be carry-over from other donors' samples. The specimen sequenced was peripheral blood. CDR3 region: CASSVGGATGNTIYF. The CDR3, as DNA: TGTGCCAGCAGCGTAGGGGGGGCAACGGGAAACACCATATATTTT.